Only one count was recorded for the clone carrying this T cell receptor (beta chain). Its target is unknown. These data are taken from a study of shared clonotypes between healthy human individuals. Study-level results: Shared across a few donors were roughly 5.3% of the naive CD4 clonotypes.

Looked up from germline, CDR1 is LNHDA and CDR2 is SQIVND (reference sequence). The J segment lost 3 bases and the V segment lost 3 bases, leaving 4 bases of the junction unmatched. The CDR3 covers 14 residues. Every subset's genomic DNA went evenly onto several immunoSEQ plates. In the original processing: Without quality scores, immunoSEQ junctional reads could not be filtered like full-length reads. Repertoires were generated with immunoSEQ multiplex PCR, while TCRdb's copy carries only in-frame clones and drops some. That table furnishes V, J and clone size, whereas the DNA furnished D and trimming. Of over a million clones detected, around 95% appear once; the ten largest clones hold 1.2%.

The specimen was naive CD4+ T cells sorted from blood. Sample subset: CD45RA+ positively selected. The origin of this receptor is a man aged 25 to 40 in good health. This rearrangement joins TRBV19 to TRBJ2-7; 8 bases are a match to TRBD2. The CDR3 nucleotides are TGTGCCAGTAGTATCGGGAGGGGCGTCTACGAGCAGTACTTC. Encoded protein: CASSIGRGVYEQYF.